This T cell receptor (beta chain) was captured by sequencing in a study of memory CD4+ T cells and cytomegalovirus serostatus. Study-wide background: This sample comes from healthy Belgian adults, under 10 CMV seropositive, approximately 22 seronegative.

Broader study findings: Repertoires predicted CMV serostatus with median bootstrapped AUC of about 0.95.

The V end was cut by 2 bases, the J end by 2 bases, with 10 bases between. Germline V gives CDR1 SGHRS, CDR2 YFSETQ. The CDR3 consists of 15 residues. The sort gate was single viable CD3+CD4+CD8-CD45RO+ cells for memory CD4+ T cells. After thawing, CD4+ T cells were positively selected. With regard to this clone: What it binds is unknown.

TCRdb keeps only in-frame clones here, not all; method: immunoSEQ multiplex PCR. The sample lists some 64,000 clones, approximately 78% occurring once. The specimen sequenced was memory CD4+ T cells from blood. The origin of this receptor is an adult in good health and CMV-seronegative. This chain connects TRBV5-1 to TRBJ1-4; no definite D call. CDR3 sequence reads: CASSLQGHTNEKLFF. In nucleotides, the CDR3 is TGCGCCAGCAGCTTACAAGGTCACACTAATGAAAAACTGTTTTTT.